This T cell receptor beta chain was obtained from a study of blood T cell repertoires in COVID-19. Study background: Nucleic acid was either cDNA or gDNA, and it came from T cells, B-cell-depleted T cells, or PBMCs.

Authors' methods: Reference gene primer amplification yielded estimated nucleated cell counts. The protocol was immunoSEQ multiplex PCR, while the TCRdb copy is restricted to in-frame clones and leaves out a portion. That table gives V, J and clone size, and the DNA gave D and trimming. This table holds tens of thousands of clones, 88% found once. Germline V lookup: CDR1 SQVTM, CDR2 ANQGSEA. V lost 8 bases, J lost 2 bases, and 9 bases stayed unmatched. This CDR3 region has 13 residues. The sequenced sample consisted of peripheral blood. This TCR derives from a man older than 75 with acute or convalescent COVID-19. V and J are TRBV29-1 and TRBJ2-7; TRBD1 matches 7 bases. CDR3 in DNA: TGCAGCACCCAGGGGGACGCACCCTACGAGCAGTACTTC. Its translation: CSTQGDAPYEQYF.